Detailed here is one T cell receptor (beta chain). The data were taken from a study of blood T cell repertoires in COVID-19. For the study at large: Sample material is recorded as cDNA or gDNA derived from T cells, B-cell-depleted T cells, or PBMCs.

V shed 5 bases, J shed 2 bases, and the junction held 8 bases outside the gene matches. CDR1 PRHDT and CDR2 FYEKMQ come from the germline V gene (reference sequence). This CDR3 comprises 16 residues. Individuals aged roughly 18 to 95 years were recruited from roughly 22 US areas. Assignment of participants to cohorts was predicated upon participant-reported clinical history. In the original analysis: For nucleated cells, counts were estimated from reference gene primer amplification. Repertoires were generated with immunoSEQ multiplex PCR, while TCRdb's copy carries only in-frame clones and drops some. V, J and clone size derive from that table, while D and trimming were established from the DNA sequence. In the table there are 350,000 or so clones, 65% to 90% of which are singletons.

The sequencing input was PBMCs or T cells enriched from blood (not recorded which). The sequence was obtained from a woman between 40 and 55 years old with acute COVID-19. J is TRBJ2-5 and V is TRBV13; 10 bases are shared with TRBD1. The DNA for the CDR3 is TGTGCCAGCAGCGACCGCGGACAGGGGGGACAAGAGACCCAGTACTTC. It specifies CASSDRGQGGQETQYF.